These 16 T cell receptor beta chains were sequenced from one sample in a study of CD8 T cells in ankylosing spondylitis. TCRdb re-called the 5' RACE reads with MiXCR, one entry per CDR3 protein. The sample shows 250,000 or so distinct CDR3 sequences, roughly a tenth of them seen only once. The sequenced sample consisted of blood, either unsorted or a sorted T cell fraction (not recorded which). Every receptor here comes from a male donor with ankylosing spondylitis or in good health (not recorded which).

The genes are TRBV10-1 and TRBJ2-5; 8 bases line up with TRBD2. Germline V gene data show CDR1 as WNHNN and CDR2 as SYGVQD (reference sequence). V trimming: 0 bases; J trimming: 5 bases; junction bases outside the gene matches: 5. This CDR3 spans 15 amino acids. The chain's CDR3 is CASSESRTSSETQYF. The CDR3 coding sequence is TGCGCCAGCAGTGAGTCTAGGACTAGCTCGGAGACCCAGTACTTC.

The sample holds a few counts of this clonotype. V gene TRBV15 combines with J gene TRBJ1-5, with D possibly TRBD1 on 5 matching bases. V gave up 8 bases and J gave up 3 bases, with 17 bases separating them. The CDR3 is 15 residues long. The germline V gene has CDR1 LNHNV and CDR2 YYDKDF (reference sequence). The CDR3 loop is CATRDGAGNNQPQHF. CDR3 nucleotide sequence: TGTGCCACCCGGGACGGGGCGGGTAACAATCAGCCCCAGCATTTT.

In this sample, this clonotype turned up a few times. The genes are TRBV30 and TRBJ2-1; D not certain. Trimming took 5 bases from V and 3 from J, leaving 5 bases between them. CDR3 length: 11 amino acids. CDR1 is GTSNPN and CDR2 is SVGIG in the germline V gene (reference sequence). The CDR3 nucleotides read TGTGCCTGGGACCTCTACAATGAGCAGTTCTTC. Translating it yields CAWDLYNEQFF.

This clonotype was counted at least ten times. The chain is built from TRBV5-5 and TRBJ1-2; D might be TRBD1 (5 bases). The CDR3 is 13 residues long. Per the germline V gene, CDR1 is SGHKS and CDR2 is YYEKEE (reference sequence). Trimming removed 1 base from V and 3 bases from J, with 7 bases in between. The CDR3 region is CASSLLGDYGYTF. The CDR3 bases are TGTGCCAGCAGCTTGCTAGGGGACTATGGCTACACCTTC.

Ten or more counts support this clonotype. The gene calls are TRBV29-1 and TRBJ1-5; D is unresolved. CDR3 length equals 12 residues. Germline V gives CDR1 SQVTM, CDR2 ANQGSEA. V was cut by 5 bases and J by 0 bases, with 5 bases left in between. For the CDR3, the DNA is TGCAGCGTTCAACATAGCAATCAGCCCCAGCATTTT. Translating gives CSVQHSNQPQHF.

This clonotype was seen many times. V usage is TRBV7-7 and J usage is TRBJ2-1; 7 bases align to TRBD2. Germline values: CDR1 SSHAT, CDR2 FNYEAQ (reference sequence). V trimming: 1 base; J trimming: 7 bases; junction bases outside the gene matches: 13. CDR3 length equals 17 residues. This chain's CDR3 is CASSLEVRGRAGNEQFF. The CDR3, as DNA: TGTGCCAGCAGCTTAGAAGTACGTGGGAGGGCCGGTAATGAGCAGTTCTTC.

This clonotype was found many times. The V and J genes are TRBV7-6 and TRBJ1-5; no firm D call. Germline lookup yields CDR1 SGHVS and CDR2 FNYEAQ. This CDR3 contains 13 residues. V gave up 5 bases and J gave up 9 bases, with 14 bases separating them. The CDR3: CASSPQPMVPQHF. CDR3 coding DNA: TGTGCCAGCAGCCCTCAGCCCATGGTGCCCCAGCATTTT.

This clonotype was detected only a few times. The chain carries TRBV7-9 and TRBJ2-4; no reliable D call. Trimming left V 5 bases short and J 4 bases short, with 12 bases between. The CDR3 covers 14 residues. The germline V gene has CDR1 SEHNR and CDR2 FQNEAQ (reference sequence). The DNA for the CDR3 is TGTGCCAGCAGCCGCGGCGACCTAAAAAACATTCAGTACTTC. Translation: CASSRGDLKNIQYF.

This clonotype was counted many times. V is TRBV5-1 and J is TRBJ2-1, with 11 bases lining up with TRBD2. The CDR3 loop spans 16 amino acids. CDR1 and CDR2 from the germline V gene are SGHRS and YFSETQ. The J segment lost 8 bases and the V segment lost 0 bases, leaving 7 bases of the junction unmatched. This CDR3 reads CASSLVSGRAGDEQFF. The CDR3 DNA follows: TGCGCCAGCAGCTTGGTTAGCGGGAGGGCCGGTGATGAGCAGTTCTTC.

The V gene is TRBV12-3 or TRBV12-4, the J gene TRBJ1-2, with D perhaps matching TRBD1 (6 bases). V was clipped by 3 bases and J by 4 bases, with 18 bases between them. This CDR3 has 16 residues. DNA for the CDR3: TGTGCCAGCAGTTTCCGACTTCACAGGGCTCTCTATGGCTACACCTTC. This codes for CASSFRLHRALYGYTF.

This clonotype was detected only a few times. At one of its ends the junction is not consistent with the germline gene, which may arise from a read error. V usage is TRBV20-1 and J usage is TRBJ2-6; D is possibly TRBD1 or TRBD2 (5 bases each). Germline V gene data show CDR1 as DFQATT and CDR2 as SNEGSKA (reference sequence). The CDR3 length is 17 residues. The CDR3 loop is CCARDQGSGVGANVLTF. The DNA of the CDR3 is TGCTGTGCTAGGGACCAGGGCTCTGGTGTCGGGGCCAACGTCCTGACTTTC.

Many counts were recorded for this clonotype. The rearrangement joins TRBV6-1 to TRBJ2-1, with unresolved D. Trimming stripped 6 bases from V and 7 bases from J, with 10 bases between. The CDR3 extends over 12 amino acids. Germline values: CDR1 MNHNS, CDR2 SASEGT. This chain's CDR3 is CASRVMGNEQFF. In DNA form, the CDR3 reads TGTGCCAGCAGAGTGATGGGGAATGAGCAGTTCTTC.

This clonotype was found many times. V gene TRBV5-1 combines with J gene TRBJ2-1; D not certain. The CDR3 is 13 residues long. V was clipped by 7 bases and J by 8 bases, with 16 bases between them. CDR1 SGHRS and CDR2 YFSETQ come from the germline V gene. CDR3 in amino acids: CASRTQYGYEQFF. CDR3 nucleotide sequence: TGCGCCAGCCGTACCCAGTATGGGTATGAGCAGTTCTTC.

This clonotype occurred many times. The chain links TRBV25-1 to TRBJ1-6; no reliable D call. The V end lost 1 base, the J end lost 10 bases, and 11 bases lay between the germline ends. The CDR3 loop spans 14 amino acids. Germline V CDR1 and CDR2: MGHDK, SYGVNS. CDR3 sequence reads: CASSEFGEGSPLHF. The CDR3 region has the DNA TGTGCCAGCAGTGAATTTGGGGAAGGATCACCCCTCCACTTT. Looking up the rest from reference TRBV25-1 and TRBJ1-6 gives the full variable domain: EADIYQTPRYLVIGTGKKITLECSQTMGHDKMYWYQQDPGMELHLIHYSYGVNSTEKGDLSSESTVSRIRTEHFPLTLESARPSHTSQYLCASSEFGEGSPLHFGNGTRLTVT.

This clonotype was counted at least ten times. The chain employs TRBV3-1 and TRBJ2-7, with D perhaps TRBD2 (6 bases). V shed 3 bases and J shed 3 bases, with 9 bases lying between them. The CDR3 covers 13 residues. Germline V gene lookup returns CDR1 LGHDT and CDR2 YNNKEL (reference sequence). The CDR3 here is CASSQGLGYEQYF. The CDR3 DNA sequence: TGTGCCAGCAGCCAGGGACTTGGCTACGAGCAGTACTTC.

This clonotype occurred many times. CDR3 sequence (DNA): TGTGCCAGCAGCGCTACTAGCGGGGGTTCGGATACGCAGTATTTT. Translation gives CASSATSGGSDTQYF. This chain links TRBV12-3 or TRBV12-4 with TRBJ2-3; 11 bases fit TRBD2. There are 15 residues in the CDR3. After removal of 6 bases from V and 6 bases from J, the junction contained 8 bases not matched to a gene.